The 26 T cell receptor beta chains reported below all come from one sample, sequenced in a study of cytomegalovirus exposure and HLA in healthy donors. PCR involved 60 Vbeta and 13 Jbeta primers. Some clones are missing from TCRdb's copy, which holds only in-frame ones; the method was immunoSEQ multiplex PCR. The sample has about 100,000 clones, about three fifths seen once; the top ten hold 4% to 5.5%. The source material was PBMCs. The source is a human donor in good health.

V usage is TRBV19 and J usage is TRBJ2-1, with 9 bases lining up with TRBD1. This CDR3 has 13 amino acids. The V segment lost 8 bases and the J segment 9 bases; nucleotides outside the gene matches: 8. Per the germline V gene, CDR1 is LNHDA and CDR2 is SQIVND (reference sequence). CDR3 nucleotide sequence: TGTGCCAGTTCCGGGACAGGGTTCGTTGAGCAGTTCTTC. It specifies CASSGTGFVEQFF.

The CDR3 loop is CASRGTDFNEKLFF. In nucleotides, the CDR3 is TGTGCCAGCAGGGGGACAGACTTTAATGAAAAACTGTTTTTT. This chain uses TRBV2 with TRBJ1-4; TRBD1 agrees at 7 bases. The germline V gene encodes CDR1 SNHLY and CDR2 FYNNEI. The CDR3 spans 14 residues. V was pared by 6 bases and J by 4 bases, with 5 bases of the junction left unmatched. The whole variable domain, remainder taken from reference TRBV2 and TRBJ1-4, is EPEVTQTPSHQVTQMGQEVILRCVPISNHLYFYWYRQILGQKVEFLVSFYNNEISEKSEIFDDQFSVERPDGSNFTLKIRSTKLEDSAMYFCASRGTDFNEKLFFGSGTQLSVL.

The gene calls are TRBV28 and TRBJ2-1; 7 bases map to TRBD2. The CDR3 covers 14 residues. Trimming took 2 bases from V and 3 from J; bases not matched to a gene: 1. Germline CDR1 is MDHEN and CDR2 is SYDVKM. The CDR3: CASSLSGIYNEQFF. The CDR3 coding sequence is TGTGCCAGCAGTTTAAGCGGGATCTACAATGAGCAGTTCTTC. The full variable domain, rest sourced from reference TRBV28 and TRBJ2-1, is DVKVTQSSRYLVKRTGEKVFLECVQDMDHENMFWYRQDPGLGLRLIYFSYDVKMKEKGDIPEGYSVSREKKERFSLILESASTNQTSMYLCASSLSGIYNEQFFGPGTRLTVL.

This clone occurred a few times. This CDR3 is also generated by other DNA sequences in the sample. The DNA of the CDR3 is TGCAGCGTTGAAGAGGGTCGGGGCGAGCAGTACTTC. Translating it yields CSVEEGRGEQYF. The chain has TRBV29-1 and TRBJ2-7, with D perhaps matching TRBD2 (5 bases). CDR1 and CDR2 (germline): SQVTM, ANQGSEA. V gave up 0 bases and J gave up 6 bases, with 9 bases separating them. This CDR3 is built from 12 residues.

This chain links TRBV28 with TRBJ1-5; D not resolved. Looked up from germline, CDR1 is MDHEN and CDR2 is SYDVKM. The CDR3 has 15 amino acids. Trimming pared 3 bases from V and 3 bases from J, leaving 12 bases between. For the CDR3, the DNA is TGTGCCAGCAGTTTCGCCGGAGCCTTCAATCAGCCCCAGCATTTT. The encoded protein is CASSFAGAFNQPQHF. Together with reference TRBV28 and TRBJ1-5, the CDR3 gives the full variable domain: DVKVTQSSRYLVKRTGEKVFLECVQDMDHENMFWYRQDPGLGLRLIYFSYDVKMKEKGDIPEGYSVSREKKERFSLILESASTNQTSMYLCASSFAGAFNQPQHFGDGTRLSIL.

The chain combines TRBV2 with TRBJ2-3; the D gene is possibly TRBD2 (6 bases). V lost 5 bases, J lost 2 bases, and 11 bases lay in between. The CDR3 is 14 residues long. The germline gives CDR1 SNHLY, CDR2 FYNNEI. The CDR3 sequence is CASSFPGDTDTQYF. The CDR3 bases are TGTGCCAGCAGTTTCCCGGGGGACACAGATACGCAGTATTTT.

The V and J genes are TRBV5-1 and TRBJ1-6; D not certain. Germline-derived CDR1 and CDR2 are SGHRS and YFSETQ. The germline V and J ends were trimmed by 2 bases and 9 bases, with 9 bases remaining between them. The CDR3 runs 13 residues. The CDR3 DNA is TGCGCCAGCAGCTTACGGGAGCGTTCACCCCTCCACTTT. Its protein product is CASSLRERSPLHF.

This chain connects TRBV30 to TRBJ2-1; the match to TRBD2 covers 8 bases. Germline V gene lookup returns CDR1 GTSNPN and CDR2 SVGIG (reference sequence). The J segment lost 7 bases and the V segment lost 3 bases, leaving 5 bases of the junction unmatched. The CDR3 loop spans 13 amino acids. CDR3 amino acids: CAWRGGLGNEQFF. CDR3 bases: TGTGCCTGGAGGGGGGGACTAGGTAATGAGCAGTTCTTC.

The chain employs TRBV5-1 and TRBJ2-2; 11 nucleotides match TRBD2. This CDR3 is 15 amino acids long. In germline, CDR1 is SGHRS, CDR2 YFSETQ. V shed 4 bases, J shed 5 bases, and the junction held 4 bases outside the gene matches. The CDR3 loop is CASSLTSGRTGELFF. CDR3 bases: TGCGCCAGCAGCCTCACTAGCGGGAGAACCGGGGAGCTGTTTTTT.

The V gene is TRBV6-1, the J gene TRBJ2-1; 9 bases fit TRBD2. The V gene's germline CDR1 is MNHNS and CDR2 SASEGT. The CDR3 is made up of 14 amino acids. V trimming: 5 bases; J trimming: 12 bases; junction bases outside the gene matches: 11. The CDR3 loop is CASSPRLAERLQFF. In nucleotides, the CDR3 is TGTGCCAGCAGTCCTCGACTAGCGGAAAGACTGCAGTTCTTC.

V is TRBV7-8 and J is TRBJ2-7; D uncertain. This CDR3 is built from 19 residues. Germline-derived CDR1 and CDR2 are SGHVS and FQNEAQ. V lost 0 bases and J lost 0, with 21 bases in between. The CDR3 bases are TGTGCCAGCAGCTTAGCGGCCAAAGGTGGAAGCGCCAACTCCTACGAGCAGTACTTC. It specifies CASSLAAKGGSANSYEQYF.

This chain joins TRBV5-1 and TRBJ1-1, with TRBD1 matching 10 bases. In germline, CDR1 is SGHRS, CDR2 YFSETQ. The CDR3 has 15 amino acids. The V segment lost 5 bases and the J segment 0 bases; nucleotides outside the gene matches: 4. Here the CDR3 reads CASSKDRGLNTEAFF. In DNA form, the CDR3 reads TGCGCCAGCAGTAAAGACAGGGGGCTGAACACTGAAGCTTTCTTT. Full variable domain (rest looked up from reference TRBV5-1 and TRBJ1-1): KAGVTQTPRYLIKTRGQQVTLSCSPISGHRSVSWYQQTPGQGLQFLFEYFSETQRNKGNFPGRFSGRQFSNSRSEMNVSTLELGDSALYLCASSKDRGLNTEAFFGQGTRLTVV.

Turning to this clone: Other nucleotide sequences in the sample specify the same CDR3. CDR3 DNA: TGCGCCAGCAGCTTCCGAGAGACCCAGTACTTC. Protein product: CASSFRETQYF. This rearrangement joins TRBV5-1 to TRBJ2-5; D gene unclear. The CDR3 has 11 amino acids. From germline, CDR1 is SGHRS and CDR2 YFSETQ. Trimming took off 2 bases at V and 4 bases at J, with 3 bases between the two ends.

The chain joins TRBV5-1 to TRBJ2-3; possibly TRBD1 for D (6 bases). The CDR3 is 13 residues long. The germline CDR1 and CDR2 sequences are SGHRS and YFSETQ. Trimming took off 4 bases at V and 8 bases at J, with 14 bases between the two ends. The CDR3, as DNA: TGCGCCAGCAGCCCCGGACAGCCTAGTACGCAGTATTTT. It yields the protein CASSPGQPSTQYF.

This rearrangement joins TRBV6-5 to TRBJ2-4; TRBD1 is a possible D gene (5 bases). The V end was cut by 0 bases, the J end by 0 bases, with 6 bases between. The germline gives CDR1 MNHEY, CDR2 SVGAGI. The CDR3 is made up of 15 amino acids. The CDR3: CASSYSRVAKNIQYF. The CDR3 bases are TGTGCCAGCAGTTACTCCAGGGTAGCCAAAAACATTCAGTACTTC.

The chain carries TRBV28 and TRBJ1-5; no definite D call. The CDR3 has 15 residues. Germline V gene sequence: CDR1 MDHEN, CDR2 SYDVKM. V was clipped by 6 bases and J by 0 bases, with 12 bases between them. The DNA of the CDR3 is TGTGCCAGCAGACACAGAGATTATAGCAATCAGCCCCAGCATTTT. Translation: CASRHRDYSNQPQHF. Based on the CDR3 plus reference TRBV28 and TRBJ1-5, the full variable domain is DVKVTQSSRYLVKRTGEKVFLECVQDMDHENMFWYRQDPGLGLRLIYFSYDVKMKEKGDIPEGYSVSREKKERFSLILESASTNQTSMYLCASRHRDYSNQPQHFGDGTRLSIL.

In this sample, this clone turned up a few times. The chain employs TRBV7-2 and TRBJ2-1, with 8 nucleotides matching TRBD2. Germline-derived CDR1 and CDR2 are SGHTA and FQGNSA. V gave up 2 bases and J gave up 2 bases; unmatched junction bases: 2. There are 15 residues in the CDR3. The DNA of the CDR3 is TGTGCCAGCAGCTTAATTAGCGGGGCCTACAATGAGCAGTTCTTC. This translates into CASSLISGAYNEQFF.

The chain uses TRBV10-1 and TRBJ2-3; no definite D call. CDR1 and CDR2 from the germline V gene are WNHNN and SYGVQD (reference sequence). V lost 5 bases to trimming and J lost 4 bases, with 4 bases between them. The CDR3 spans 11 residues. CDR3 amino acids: CASSSADTQYF. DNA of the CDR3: TGCGCCAGCAGTTCAGCAGATACGCAGTATTTT.

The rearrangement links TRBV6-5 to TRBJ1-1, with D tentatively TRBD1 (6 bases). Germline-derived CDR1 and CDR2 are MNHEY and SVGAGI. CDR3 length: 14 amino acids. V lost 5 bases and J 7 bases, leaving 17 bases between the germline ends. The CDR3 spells CASSGTPGTVEAFF. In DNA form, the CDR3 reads TGTGCCAGCAGTGGGACACCCGGAACAGTTGAAGCTTTCTTT.

Here the CDR3 DNA reads TGTGCCAGCAGCCTCCGGGACAGGGGGAATAGCAACACTGAAGCTTTCTTT. Translation gives CASSLRDRGNSNTEAFF. The chain carries TRBV4-2 and TRBJ1-1, with 11 nucleotides matching TRBD1. The J segment lost 2 bases and the V segment lost 4 bases, leaving 9 bases of the junction unmatched. Germline CDR1 is LGHNA and CDR2 is YNFKEQ. The CDR3 totals 17 residues.

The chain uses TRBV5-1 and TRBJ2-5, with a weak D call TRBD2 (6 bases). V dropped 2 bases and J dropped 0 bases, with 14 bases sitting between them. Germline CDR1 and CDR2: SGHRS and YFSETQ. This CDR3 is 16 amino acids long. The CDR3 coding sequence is TGCGCCAGCAGCTTTTCTTCGGGCGGGAACCAAGAGACCCAGTACTTC. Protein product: CASSFSSGGNQETQYF.

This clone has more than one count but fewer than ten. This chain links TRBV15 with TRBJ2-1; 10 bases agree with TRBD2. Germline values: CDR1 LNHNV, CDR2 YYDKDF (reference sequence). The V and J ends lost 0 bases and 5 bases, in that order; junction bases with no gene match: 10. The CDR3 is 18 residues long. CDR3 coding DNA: TGTGCCACCAGCAGAGATTCAAGCGGGAGGGTTCTGGACAATGAGCAGTTCTTC. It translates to CATSRDSSGRVLDNEQFF.

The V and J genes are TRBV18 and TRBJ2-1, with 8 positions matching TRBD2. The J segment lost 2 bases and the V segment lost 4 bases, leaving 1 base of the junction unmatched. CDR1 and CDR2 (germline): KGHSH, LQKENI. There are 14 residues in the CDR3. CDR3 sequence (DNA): TGTGCCAGCTCACGCGGGAGGACCTACAATGAGCAGTTCTTC. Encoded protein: CASSRGRTYNEQFF.

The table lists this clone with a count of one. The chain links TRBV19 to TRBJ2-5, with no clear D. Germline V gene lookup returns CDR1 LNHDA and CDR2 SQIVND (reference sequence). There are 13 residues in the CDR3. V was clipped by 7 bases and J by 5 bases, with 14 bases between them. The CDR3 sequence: CASKAWAAETQYF. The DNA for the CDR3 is TGTGCCAGTAAGGCGTGGGCTGCGGAGACCCAGTACTTC. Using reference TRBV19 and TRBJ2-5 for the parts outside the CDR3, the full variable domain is DGGITQSPKYLFRKEGQNVTLSCEQNLNHDAMYWYRQDPGQGLRLIYYSQIVNDFQKGDIAEGYSVSREKKESFPLTVTSAQKNPTAFYLCASKAWAAETQYFGPGTRLLVL.

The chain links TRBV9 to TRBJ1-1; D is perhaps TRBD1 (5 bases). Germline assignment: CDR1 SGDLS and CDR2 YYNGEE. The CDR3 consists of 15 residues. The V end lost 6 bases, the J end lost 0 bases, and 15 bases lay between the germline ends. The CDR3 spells CASKPGGEMNTEAFF. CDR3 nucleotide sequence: TGTGCCAGCAAACCCGGGGGGGAGATGAACACTGAAGCTTTCTTT.

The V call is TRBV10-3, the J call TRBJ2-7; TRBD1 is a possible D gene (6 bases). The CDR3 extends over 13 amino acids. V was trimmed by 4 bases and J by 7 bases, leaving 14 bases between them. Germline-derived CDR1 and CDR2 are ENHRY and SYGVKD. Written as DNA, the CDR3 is TGTGCCATCAGTGTGTTGCAGGGGCTGGAGCAGTACTTC. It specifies CAISVLQGLEQYF.